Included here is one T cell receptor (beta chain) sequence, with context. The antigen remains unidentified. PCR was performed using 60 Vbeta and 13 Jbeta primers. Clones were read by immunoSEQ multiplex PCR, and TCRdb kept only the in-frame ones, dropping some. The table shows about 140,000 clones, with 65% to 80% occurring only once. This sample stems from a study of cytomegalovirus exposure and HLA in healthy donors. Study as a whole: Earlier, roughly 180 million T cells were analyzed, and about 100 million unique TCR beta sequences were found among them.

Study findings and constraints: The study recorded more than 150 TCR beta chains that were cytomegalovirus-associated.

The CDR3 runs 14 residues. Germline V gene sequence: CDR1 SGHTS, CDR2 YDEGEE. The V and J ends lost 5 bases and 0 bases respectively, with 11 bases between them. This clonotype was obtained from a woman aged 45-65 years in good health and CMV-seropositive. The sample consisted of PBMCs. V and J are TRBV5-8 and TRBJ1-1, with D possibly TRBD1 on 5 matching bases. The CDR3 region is CASSLTVMNTEAFF. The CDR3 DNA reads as TGTGCCAGCAGTTTGACAGTAATGAACACTGAAGCTTTCTTT.